The 8 T cell receptor beta chains presented below share a single source sample, sequenced in a study of Ad26.COV2.S vaccination and SARS-CoV-2 variants. Measured with immunoSEQ multiplex PCR; TCRdb has only the in-frame clones, and not every one. The profile shows roughly 390,000 clones, approximately 91% of them singletons. Described treatment: about 20 received Ad26.COV2.S at low or high dose, single or two shots; about five received placebo; per-sample allocation not given. Collection of samples fell on day 63 after the first vaccine or placebo injection. The sequenced sample was peripheral blood, obtained in a trial of Ad26.COV2.S vaccine versus placebo. Receptors originate from a person aged 18-60 years who received the Ad26.COV2.S COVID-19 vaccine or a placebo.

The rearrangement uses TRBV4-1 and TRBJ1-6, with TRBD1 identical over 7 bases. Unmatched junction bases numbered 12, after V lost 3 bases and J lost 13 bases. Per the germline V gene, CDR1 is MGHRA and CDR2 is YSYEKL. This CDR3 has 15 residues. The CDR3: CASSHDRDSPFPLHF. The CDR3 region has the DNA TGCGCCAGCAGCCACGACCGGGACAGCCCATTCCCCCTCCACTTT.

J is TRBJ1-5 and V is TRBV7-6; tentative D call: TRBD1 (5 bases). Germline CDR1 is SGHVS and CDR2 is FNYEAQ. Between the trimmed V and J ends, which lost 5 bases and 3 bases, there was a span of 14 bases. This CDR3 is built from 15 residues. CDR3 in DNA: TGTGCCAGCAGCCCGATGGGGGGGAACAATCAGCCCCAGCATTTT. Translation: CASSPMGGNNQPQHF.

The rearrangement joins TRBV5-1 to TRBJ1-1; D remains unclear. Germline-derived CDR1 and CDR2 are SGHRS and YFSETQ. The CDR3 runs 16 residues. V lost 4 bases, J lost 3 bases, and 19 bases lay in between. CDR3 protein: CASSTERPNRYTEAFF. Written as DNA, the CDR3 is TGCGCCAGCAGCACCGAGCGGCCGAACCGTTACACTGAAGCTTTCTTT.

This clone was detected once. This rearrangement joins TRBV5-5 to TRBJ1-2, with D perhaps TRBD1 (6 bases). Germline values: CDR1 SGHKS, CDR2 YYEKEE (reference sequence). The CDR3 loop spans 14 amino acids. V lost 4 bases and J lost 4, with 14 bases in between. This CDR3 is CASSGGGGIYGYTF. In nucleotides, the CDR3 is TGTGCCAGCAGCGGCGGTGGGGGCATCTATGGCTACACCTTC.

The chain recombines TRBV3-1 (or the pseudogene TRBV3-2) with TRBJ2-1; D is undetermined. CDR1 is LGHDT and CDR2 is YNNKEL in the germline V gene (reference sequence). Deletions cut 1 base from V and 15 bases from J, with 19 bases between. The CDR3 is made up of 14 amino acids. The CDR3 sequence is CASSQVEFGQATFF. The CDR3 nucleotides read TGTGCCAGCAGCCAAGTAGAGTTTGGCCAAGCCACGTTCTTC.

J is TRBJ2-7 and V is TRBV5-3; TRBD1 matches at 7 bases. TRBV5-3 is an open reading frame whose function is uncertain. The ends lost 8 bases at V and 2 bases at J; junction bases unmatched: 10. There are 14 residues in the CDR3. The CDR3 DNA sequence: TGTGCCAGTCCCAGGGGGTCCTCGACCTACGAGCAGTACTTC. This encodes CASPRGSSTYEQYF.

The chain is built from TRBV30 and TRBJ1-5, with 7 bases identical to TRBD1. Germline CDR1 is GTSNPN and CDR2 is SVGIG (reference sequence). This CDR3 is built from 13 residues. The ends lost 0 bases at V and 7 bases at J; junction bases unmatched: 3. Here the CDR3 reads CAWSVQGGQPQHF. The CDR3 DNA is TGTGCCTGGAGTGTCCAGGGGGGACAGCCCCAGCATTTT.

J is TRBJ1-1 and V is TRBV2; the D is unclear. The CDR3 runs 11 residues. Deletions cut 7 bases from V and 3 bases from J, with 6 bases between. Germline V gene sequence: CDR1 SNHLY, CDR2 FYNNEI. As DNA, the CDR3 is TGTGCCAGCATAATTGACACTGAAGCTTTCTTT. Translated: CASIIDTEAFF.